The rows below give T cell receptor beta chains drawn from one sample of a study of blood T cell repertoires in COVID-19. Repertoires were generated with immunoSEQ multiplex PCR, while TCRdb's copy carries only in-frame clones and drops some. The table has over 100,000 clones, about four fifths seen once; the top ten hold about 5%. Sequencing was performed on peripheral blood. These TCRs come from a man between 60 and 75 years old with acute or convalescent COVID-19. Each CDR3 is given with its conserved first and last residue. The order of the fields is CDR3 protein, CDR3 DNA, clone size, D gene, V gene, J gene. D genes are given only for firm matches. Clone size is not always given. Where it is, it says once, few, many or a class for expanded clones.

CDR3: CASSLGSGAGAYEQYF
DNA: TGTGCCAGCAGCTTGGGAAGTGGGGCGGGGGCCTACGAGCAGTACTTC
size: -
D: TRBD2
V: TRBV5-4
J: TRBJ2-7

CDR3: CATSGLRARGISPSYNEQFF
DNA: TGTGCCACCAGCGGGTTAAGAGCCCGGGGGATTAGCCCCTCCTACAATGAGCAGTTCTTC
size: -
D: -
V: TRBV15
J: TRBJ2-1

CDR3: CASSQAGVETYNSPLHF
DNA: TGTGCCAGCAGCCAAGCAGGGGTAGAGACCTATAATTCACCCCTCCACTTT
size: -
D: -
V: TRBV3-1/TRBV3-2
J: TRBJ1-6

CDR3: CASSHLGRGAVTEAFF
DNA: TGTGCCAGCAGCCACCTCGGGCGGGGGGCTGTCACTGAAGCTTTCTTT
size: -
D: -
V: TRBV14
J: TRBJ1-1

CDR3: CASSNTGGTSGVPDTQYF
DNA: TGTGCCAGCAGCAACACAGGAGGGACTAGCGGGGTCCCAGATACGCAGTATTTT
size: -
D: TRBD2
V: TRBV11-3
J: TRBJ2-3

CDR3: CASSQDGGAGTGELFF
DNA: TGCGCCAGCAGCCAAGATGGAGGGGCGGGCACCGGGGAGCTGTTTTTT
size: -
D: -
V: TRBV4-1
J: TRBJ2-2

CDR3: CATLGAPMNTEAFF
DNA: TGTGCCACCCTAGGGGCACCGATGAACACTGAAGCTTTCTTT
size: few
D: -
V: TRBV19
J: TRBJ1-1

CDR3: CASSSRLAGGFYEQFF
DNA: TGTGCCAGCAGCTCCCGACTAGCGGGAGGTTTCTATGAGCAGTTCTTC
size: -
D: TRBD2
V: TRBV7-2
J: TRBJ2-1

CDR3: CAWGTQGKQPQHF
DNA: TGTGCCTGGGGAACGCAGGGAAAGCAGCCCCAGCATTTT
size: once
D: -
V: TRBV30
J: TRBJ1-5

CDR3: CASSLVGLAVQYF
DNA: TGTGCCAGCAGTTTAGTGGGGCTAGCGGTGCAGTACTTC
size: few
D: TRBD2
V: TRBV12-3/TRBV12-4
J: TRBJ2-7

CDR3: CASGTSGSYEQYF
DNA: TGTGCCAGCGGGACTAGCGGCTCCTACGAGCAGTACTTC
size: -
D: TRBD2
V: TRBV2
J: TRBJ2-7

CDR3: CSVRTASGNTIYF
DNA: TGCAGCGTCCGGACAGCCTCTGGAAACACCATATATTTT
size: -
D: -
V: TRBV29-1
J: TRBJ1-3

CDR3: CASSQGVPGAGREQYF
DNA: TGTGCCAGCAGCCAAGGGGTTCCGGGAGCCGGGAGGGAGCAGTACTTC
size: few
D: TRBD2
V: TRBV3-1/TRBV3-2
J: TRBJ2-7

CDR3: CASSTQGAQYF
DNA: TGTGCCAGCAGTACCCAGGGTGCGCAGTACTTC
size: -
D: -
V: TRBV6-6
J: TRBJ2-7

CDR3: CASSPGTGENIQYF
DNA: TGTGCCAGCAGCCCGGGGACAGGGGAAAACATTCAGTACTTC
size: -
D: TRBD1
V: TRBV28
J: TRBJ2-4

CDR3: CASSQPQRGNYEQYF
DNA: TGTGCCAGCAGCCAACCCCAGCGGGGAAACTACGAGCAGTACTTC
size: -
D: TRBD2
V: TRBV14
J: TRBJ2-7

CDR3: CASSQRAGQGYGYTF
DNA: TGTGCCAGCAGCCAAAGGGCAGGACAGGGTTATGGCTACACCTTC
size: -
D: TRBD1
V: TRBV14
J: TRBJ1-2

CDR3: CASSLSGTKNTGELFF
DNA: TGCGCCAGCAGCTTGTCCGGGACTAAGAACACCGGGGAGCTGTTTTTT
size: -
D: TRBD2
V: TRBV5-1
J: TRBJ2-2

CDR3: CASSSTEASGSSGTEAFF
DNA: TGTGCCAGCAGTTCAACCGAGGCATCTGGGTCTTCGGGCACTGAAGCTTTCTTT
size: few
D: -
V: TRBV28
J: TRBJ1-1

CDR3: CASSLAGEQYF
DNA: TGTGCCAGCAGCTTAGCGGGCGAGCAGTACTTC
size: few
D: -
V: TRBV11-2
J: TRBJ2-7

CDR3: CAWSVTRGQLANYGYTF
DNA: TGTGCCTGGAGTGTAACCAGGGGGCAGTTAGCTAACTATGGCTACACCTTC
size: -
D: TRBD1
V: TRBV30
J: TRBJ1-2

CDR3: CASGSGLTYGYTF
DNA: TGTGCTAGTGGTTCAGGACTTACCTATGGCTACACCTTC
size: -
D: -
V: TRBV12-5
J: TRBJ1-2

CDR3: CAISESANGLTDNEQFF
DNA: TGTGCCATCAGTGAGTCGGCCAACGGACTTACTGACAATGAGCAGTTCTTC
size: -
D: -
V: TRBV10-3
J: TRBJ2-1

CDR3: CASRYGQGKWNSPLHF
DNA: TGTGCCAGCAGATATGGACAGGGGAAATGGAATTCACCCCTCCACTTT
size: -
D: TRBD1
V: TRBV27
J: TRBJ1-6

CDR3: CATSRDRNTRGQPQHF
DNA: TGTGCCACCAGCAGAGATCGGAATACCAGGGGGCAGCCCCAGCATTTT
size: -
D: TRBD1
V: TRBV15
J: TRBJ1-5

CDR3: CASSQVAAGPNTGELFF
DNA: TGTGCCAGCAGCCAAGTCGCTGCAGGGCCGAACACCGGGGAGCTGTTTTTT
size: -
D: -
V: TRBV7-3
J: TRBJ2-2

CDR3: CASSIRTGGYEQYF
DNA: TGTGCCAGCAGCATACGGACAGGGGGCTACGAGCAGTACTTC
size: -
D: TRBD1
V: TRBV9
J: TRBJ2-7

CDR3: CASNPGSGNTIYF
DNA: TGTGCCAGCAATCCGGGCTCTGGAAACACCATATATTTT
size: -
D: -
V: TRBV2
J: TRBJ1-3

CDR3: CASSQDAGLRVQETQYF
DNA: TGTGCCAGCAGCCAAGACGCGGGTTTAAGGGTCCAAGAGACCCAGTACTTC
size: -
D: -
V: TRBV4-2
J: TRBJ2-5

CDR3: CSVGWRNTEAFF
DNA: TGCAGCGTTGGTTGGAGGAACACTGAAGCTTTCTTT
size: -
D: -
V: TRBV29-1
J: TRBJ1-1

CDR3: CATVYPGQHLYSNQPQHF
DNA: TGTGCCACCGTTTATCCGGGACAGCACCTTTATAGCAATCAGCCCCAGCATTTT
size: -
D: TRBD1
V: TRBV24-1
J: TRBJ1-5

CDR3: CASSQAPTSGTYNEQFF
DNA: TGTGCCAGCAGCCAAGCTCCCACTAGCGGGACTTACAATGAGCAGTTCTTC
size: -
D: TRBD2
V: TRBV4-2
J: TRBJ2-1

CDR3: CASSASPTSYEQYF
DNA: TGTGCCAGCAGTGCGAGCCCTACCTCCTACGAGCAGTACTTC
size: -
D: -
V: TRBV2
J: TRBJ2-7

CDR3: CASSQGPSGGGINEQFF
DNA: TGTGCCAGCAGCCAAGGCCCTAGCGGGGGGGGTATAAATGAGCAGTTCTTC
size: -
D: TRBD2
V: TRBV14
J: TRBJ2-1

CDR3: CASSLLGQGGNIQYF
DNA: TGTGCCAGCAGTTTATTAGGTCAGGGTGGAAACATTCAGTACTTC
size: few
D: -
V: TRBV28
J: TRBJ2-4

CDR3: CASRAGGGGLLSETFF
DNA: TGTGCCAGTAGAGCAGGAGGGGGGGGTCTCTTATCTGAGACTTTCTTT
size: once
D: -
V: TRBV19
J: TRBJ1-1

CDR3: CASSSTLNTEAFF
DNA: TGCGCCAGCAGCTCGACATTGAACACTGAAGCTTTCTTT
size: -
D: -
V: TRBV5-1
J: TRBJ1-1

CDR3: CASSLGTSARDTQYF
DNA: TGTGCCAGTAGTCTCGGGACTAGCGCCAGAGATACGCAGTATTTT
size: -
D: TRBD2
V: TRBV19
J: TRBJ2-3

CDR3: CASSEFGRSSYNEQFF
DNA: TGTGCCAGCAGTGAATTTGGGAGGAGCTCCTACAATGAGCAGTTCTTC
size: -
D: -
V: TRBV25-1
J: TRBJ2-1

CDR3: CASSIVSQGALQFF
DNA: TGTGCCAGTAGTATAGTGTCGCAGGGGGCCCTGCAGTTCTTC
size: -
D: TRBD1
V: TRBV19
J: TRBJ2-1

CDR3: CASSLANSGNTIYF
DNA: TGTGCCAGCAGCTTAGCAAACTCTGGAAACACCATATATTTT
size: -
D: -
V: TRBV11-2
J: TRBJ1-3

CDR3: CASSPPLYTGELFF
DNA: TGTGCCAGCTCACCACCTTTATACACCGGGGAGCTGTTTTTT
size: -
D: -
V: TRBV18
J: TRBJ2-2

CDR3: CAWSTGLANYGYTF
DNA: TGTGCCTGGAGTACAGGGTTGGCCAACTATGGCTACACCTTC
size: -
D: -
V: TRBV30
J: TRBJ1-2

CDR3: CASSQEEGDGRGLSYEQYF
DNA: TGTGCCAGCAGCCAAGAAGAAGGAGACGGACGGGGGTTGAGCTACGAGCAGTACTTC
size: many
D: -
V: TRBV4-2
J: TRBJ2-7

CDR3: CMPVYNEQFF
DNA: TGCATGCCAGTATACAATGAGCAGTTCTTC
size: -
D: -
V: TRBV20-1
J: TRBJ2-1

CDR3: CAWSVRGGAREQFF
DNA: TGTGCCTGGAGTGTACGCGGGGGGGCAAGGGAGCAGTTCTTC
size: -
D: TRBD2
V: TRBV30
J: TRBJ2-1

CDR3: CASSSEGLGGHEQFF
DNA: TGTGCCAGCAGTTCTGAGGGACTAGGGGGCCATGAGCAGTTCTTC
size: -
D: -
V: TRBV6-5
J: TRBJ2-1

CDR3: CASSLDLYSGANVLTF
DNA: TGCGCCAGCAGCTTGGACTTGTACTCTGGGGCCAACGTCCTGACTTTC
size: -
D: -
V: TRBV5-1
J: TRBJ2-6

CDR3: CASSQDPGGGGELFF
DNA: TGTGCCAGCAGCCAAGATCCAGGGGGCGGCGGGGAGCTGTTTTTT
size: few
D: TRBD1
V: TRBV4-2
J: TRBJ2-2

CDR3: CASSLGPVSGTRDNEQFF
DNA: TGCGCCAGCAGCTTGGGACCAGTAAGCGGGACCAGAGACAATGAGCAGTTCTTC
size: -
D: TRBD2
V: TRBV5-1
J: TRBJ2-1

CDR3: CASSPRQGGQPQHF
DNA: TGTGCCAGTAGTCCAAGACAGGGGGGGCAGCCCCAGCATTTT
size: -
D: TRBD1
V: TRBV19
J: TRBJ1-5